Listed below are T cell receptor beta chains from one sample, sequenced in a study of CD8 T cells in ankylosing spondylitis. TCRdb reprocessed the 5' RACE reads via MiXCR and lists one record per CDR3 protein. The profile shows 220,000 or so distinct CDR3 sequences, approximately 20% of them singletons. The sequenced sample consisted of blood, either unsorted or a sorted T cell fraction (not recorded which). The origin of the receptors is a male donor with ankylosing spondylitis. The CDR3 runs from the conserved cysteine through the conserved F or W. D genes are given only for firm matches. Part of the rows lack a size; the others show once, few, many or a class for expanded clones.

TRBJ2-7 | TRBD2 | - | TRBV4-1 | TGCGCCAGCAGCCAGGGGGAGGGGAACTACGAGCAGTACTTC | CASSQGEGNYEQYF
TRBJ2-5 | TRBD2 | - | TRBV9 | TGTGCCAGCAGCGCTAGCGGGACCCCCCAAGAGACCCAGTACTTC | CASSASGTPQETQYF
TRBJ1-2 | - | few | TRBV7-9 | TGTGCCAGCAGCTTAGAAGAGGGACACAACTATGGCTACACCTTC | CASSLEEGHNYGYTF
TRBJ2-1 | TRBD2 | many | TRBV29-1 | TGCAGCGTTGCCATTTCGGGAGGGGACAATGAGCAGTTCTTC | CSVAISGGDNEQFF
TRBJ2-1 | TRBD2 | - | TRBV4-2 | TGTGCCAGCAGCCCGGGACTAGCGGCGCATGAGCAGTTCTTC | CASSPGLAAHEQFF
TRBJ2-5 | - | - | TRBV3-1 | TGTGCCAGCAGCCAAGATATAGCCCAAGAGACCCAGTACTTC | CASSQDIAQETQYF
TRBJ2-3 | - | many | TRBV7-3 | TGTGCCAGCAGCTTAGAGACTTTACGAGATACGCAGTATTTT | CASSLETLRDTQYF
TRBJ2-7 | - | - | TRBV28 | TGTGCCAGCACCCCCTGGGTGAGCTCCTACGAGCAGTACTTC | CASTPWVSSYEQYF
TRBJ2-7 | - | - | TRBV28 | TGTGCCAGCAGTTCCCAGTGGGTCGCCTACGAGCAGTACTTC | CASSSQWVAYEQYF
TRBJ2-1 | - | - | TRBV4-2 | TGTGCCAGCAGCCATCCAGCCGGAGAGAATGAGCAGTTCTTC | CASSHPAGENEQFF
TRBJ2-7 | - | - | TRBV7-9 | TGTGCCAGCAGCTATCCGAACAGCTACGAGCAGTACTTC | CASSYPNSYEQYF
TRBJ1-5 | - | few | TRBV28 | TGTGCCAGCAGTGCCCGGGGGTTACAGCCCCAGCATTTT | CASSARGLQPQHF
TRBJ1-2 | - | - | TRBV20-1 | TGCAGTGCTCCCCGCCTGGAGGGAATCTATGGCTACACCTTC | CSAPRLEGIYGYTF
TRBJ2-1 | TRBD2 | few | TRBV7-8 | TGTGCCAGCAGCCCTGACCGGGAGGCTTGGGCGGGCAATGAGCAGTTCTTC | CASSPDREAWAGNEQFF
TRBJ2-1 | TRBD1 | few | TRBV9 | TGTGCCAGCAGCTTCGGACAGGGGACATACAATGAGCAGTTCTTC | CASSFGQGTYNEQFF
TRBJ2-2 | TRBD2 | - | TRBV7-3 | TGTGCCAGCAGCTTAGGTCACCCGGGGGGCACCGGGGAGCTGTTTTTT | CASSLGHPGGTGELFF
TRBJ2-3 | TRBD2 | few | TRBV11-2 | TGTGCCAGCAGCGGTACTAGCGGGGGAACAGATACGCAGTATTTT | CASSGTSGGTDTQYF
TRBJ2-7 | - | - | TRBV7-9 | TGTGCCAGCAGCTTACCCCCACACTACGAGCAGTACTTC | CASSLPPHYEQYF
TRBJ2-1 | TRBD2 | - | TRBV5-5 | TGTGCCAGCAGCCCCTTTATAGCGGGATCCTACAATGAGCAGTTCTTC | CASSPFIAGSYNEQFF
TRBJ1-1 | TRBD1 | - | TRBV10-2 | TGCGCCAGCAGCGCGGACAGGGACACTGAAGCTTTCTTT | CASSADRDTEAFF
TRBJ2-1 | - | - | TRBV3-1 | TGTGCCAGCAGTCCCGTAGGGGGGAGGAATGAGCAGTTCTTC | CASSPVGGRNEQFF
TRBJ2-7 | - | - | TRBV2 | TGTGCCAGCAGTGAAGGGTCCGGGTACGAGCAGTACTTC | CASSEGSGYEQYF